This T cell receptor beta chain was documented in a study of CD8 T cells in ankylosing spondylitis. Study-level results: Disease-linked clones were found to be CD8+ and relatively rare in peripheral blood. Disease-linked clones were reportedly significantly enriched in matched ankylosing spondylitis synovial fluid. In the blood and synovial fluid of reactive arthritis, some motif variants had been previously reported.

This clonotype was recorded at least ten times. Its antigen is still unknown. For TCR beta, libraries came from quantitative 5'-RACE with molecular barcodes. Each CDR3 protein is one row after TCRdb ran MiXCR on the 5' RACE reads. This sample has some 71,000 distinct CDR3 sequences; approximately 5% occur once, and the top ten carry 2.2%. This CDR3 region has 11 residues. Germline CDR1 reads MNHNY; CDR2 reads SVGAGI (reference sequence). The germline V and J ends were trimmed by 6 bases and 3 bases, with 6 bases remaining between them. The TCR sequence derives from a male donor with ankylosing spondylitis or in good health (not recorded which). The chain recombines TRBV6-6 with TRBJ2-7; no firm D call. Specimen: blood, either unsorted or a sorted T cell fraction (not recorded which). The CDR3 region has the DNA TGTGCCAGCAGCGCCGGCTACGAGCAGTACTTC. Encoded protein: CASSAGYEQYF.